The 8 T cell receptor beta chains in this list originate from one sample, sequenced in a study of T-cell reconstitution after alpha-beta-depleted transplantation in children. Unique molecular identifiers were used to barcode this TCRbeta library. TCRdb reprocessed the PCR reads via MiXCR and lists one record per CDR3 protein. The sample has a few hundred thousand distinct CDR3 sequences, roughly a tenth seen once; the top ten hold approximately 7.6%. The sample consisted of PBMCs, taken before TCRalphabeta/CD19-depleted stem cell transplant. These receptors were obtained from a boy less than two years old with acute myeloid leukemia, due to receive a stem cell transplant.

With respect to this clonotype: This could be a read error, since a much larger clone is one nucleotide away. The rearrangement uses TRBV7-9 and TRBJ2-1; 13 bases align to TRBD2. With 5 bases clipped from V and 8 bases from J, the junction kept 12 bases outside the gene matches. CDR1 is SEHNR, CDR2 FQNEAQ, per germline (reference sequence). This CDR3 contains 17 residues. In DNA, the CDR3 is TGTGCCAGCAGCCTCGGGACTAGCGGGGCCCTGTACGATGAGCAGTTCTTC. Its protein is CASSLGTSGALYDEQFF. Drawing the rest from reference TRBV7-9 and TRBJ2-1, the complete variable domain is DTGVSQNPRHKITKRGQNVTFRCDPISEHNRLYWYRQTLGQGPEFLTYFQNEAQLEKSRLLSDRFSAERPKGSFSTLEIQRTEQGDSAMYLCASSLGTSGALYDEQFFGPGTRLTVL.

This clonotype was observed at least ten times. CDR3 sequence (DNA): TGTGCCAGCAGCGTATGGGCCCGAGACACAGATACGCAGTATTTT. This sequence encodes CASSVWARDTDTQYF. The chain joins TRBV9 to TRBJ2-3, with D unresolved. The V end was cut by 1 base, the J end by 2 bases, with 11 bases between. The CDR3 has 15 residues. Germline CDR1 SGDLS, CDR2 YYNGEE.

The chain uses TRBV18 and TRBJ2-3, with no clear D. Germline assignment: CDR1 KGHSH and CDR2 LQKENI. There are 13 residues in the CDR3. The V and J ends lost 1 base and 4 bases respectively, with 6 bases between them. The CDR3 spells CASSPHRPDTQYF. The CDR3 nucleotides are TGTGCCAGCTCACCACATCGCCCAGATACGCAGTATTTT.

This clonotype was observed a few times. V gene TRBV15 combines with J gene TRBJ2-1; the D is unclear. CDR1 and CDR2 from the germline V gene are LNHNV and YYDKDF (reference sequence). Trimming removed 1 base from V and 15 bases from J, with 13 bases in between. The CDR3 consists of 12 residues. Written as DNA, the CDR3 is TGTGCCACCAGCAGAGCCCTAGAGCTTCCGTTCTTC. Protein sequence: CATSRALELPFF.

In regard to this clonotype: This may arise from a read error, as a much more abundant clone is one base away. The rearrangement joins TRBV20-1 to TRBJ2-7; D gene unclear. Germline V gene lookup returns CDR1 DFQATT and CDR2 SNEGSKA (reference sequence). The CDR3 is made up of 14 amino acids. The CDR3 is CSARGPRSSYQQYF. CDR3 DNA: TGCAGTGCTAGAGGGCCCCGGAGCTCCTACCAGCAGTACTTC.

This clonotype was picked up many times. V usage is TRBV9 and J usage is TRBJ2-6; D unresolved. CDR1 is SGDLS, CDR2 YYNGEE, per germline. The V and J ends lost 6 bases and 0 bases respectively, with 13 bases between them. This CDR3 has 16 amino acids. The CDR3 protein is CASTQSTRSGANVLTF. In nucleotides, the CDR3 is TGTGCCAGCACCCAGAGCACCCGCTCTGGGGCCAACGTCCTGACTTTC. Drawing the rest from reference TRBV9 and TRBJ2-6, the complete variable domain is DSGVTQTPKHLITATGQRVTLRCSPRSGDLSVYWYQQSLDQGLQFLIQYYNGEERAKGNILERFSAQQFPDLHSELNLSSLELGDSALYFCASTQSTRSGANVLTFGAGSRLTVL.

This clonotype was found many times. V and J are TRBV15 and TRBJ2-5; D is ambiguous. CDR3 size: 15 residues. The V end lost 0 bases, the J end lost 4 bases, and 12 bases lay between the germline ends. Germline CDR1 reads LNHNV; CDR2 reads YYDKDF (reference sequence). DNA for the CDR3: TGTGCCACCAGCAGAGATAAGAGTTTTTCAGAGACCCAGTACTTC. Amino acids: CATSRDKSFSETQYF.

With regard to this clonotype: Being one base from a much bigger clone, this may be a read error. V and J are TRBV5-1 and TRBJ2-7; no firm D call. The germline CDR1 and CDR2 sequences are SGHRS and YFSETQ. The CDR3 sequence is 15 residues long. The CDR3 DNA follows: TGCGCCAGCTACTACGACAATGCCAAGTCCTACAAGCAGTACTTC. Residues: CASYYDNAKSYKQYF. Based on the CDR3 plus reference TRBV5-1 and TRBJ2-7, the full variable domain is KAGVTQTPRYLIKTRGQQVTLSCSPISGHRSVSWYQQTPGQGLQFLFEYFSETQRNKGNFPGRFSGRQFSNSRSEMNVSTLELGDSALYLCASYYDNAKSYKQYFGPGTRLTVT.